These 12 T cell receptor beta chains were all obtained from the same sample, sequenced in a study of blood T cell repertoires in COVID-19. Measured with immunoSEQ multiplex PCR; TCRdb has only the in-frame clones, and not every one. The sample has approximately 200,000 clones; 70% to 90% are singletons. The sequenced material came from peripheral blood. The receptors come from a human donor with active or convalescent COVID-19. The donor label of this sample is uncertain.

The J gene is TRBJ2-1, the V gene TRBV6-4; 9 bases are shared with TRBD2. The CDR3 is made up of 14 amino acids. Germline V lookup: CDR1 MRHNA, CDR2 SNTAGT. After removal of 8 bases from V and 4 bases from J, the junction contained 6 bases not matched to a gene. The CDR3 DNA reads TGTGCCAGCGCCCCAAGCGGGGGGTACAATGAGCAGTTCTTC. Amino acids: CASAPSGGYNEQFF.

CDR3 loop: CASSFSGRILEQYF. In DNA form, the CDR3 reads TGTGCCAGCAGCTTTAGCGGGAGGATTCTCGAGCAGTACTTC. This chain connects TRBV5-4 to TRBJ2-7, with 10 bases that match TRBD2. CDR1 and CDR2 from the germline V gene are SGHNT and YYREEE (reference sequence). The CDR3 is 14 residues long. V lost 2 bases, J lost 6 bases, and 5 bases stayed unmatched.

This chain uses TRBV7-2 with TRBJ1-5; TRBD1 is a possible D gene (5 bases). V lost 1 base and J 4 bases, leaving 14 bases between the germline ends. The CDR3 totals 16 residues. Germline values: CDR1 SGHTA, CDR2 FQGNSA. CDR3 coding DNA: TGTGCCAGCAGCTTAGTTGCTAAGGGGCGAAATCAGCCCCAGCATTTT. It codes for CASSLVAKGRNQPQHF.

The table lists this clone with a count of one. The chain joins TRBV9 to TRBJ2-3; D might be TRBD2 (6 bases). This CDR3 spans 16 amino acids. The V end was cut by 7 bases, the J end by 2 bases, with 20 bases between. The V gene's germline CDR1 is SGDLS and CDR2 YYNGEE. The CDR3 coding sequence is TGTGCCAGCGGTAGATCTGGCGCTAGCGACACAGATACGCAGTATTTT. Translated, it gives CASGRSGASDTDTQYF.

The chain combines TRBV2 with TRBJ2-3; 10 nucleotides match TRBD2. Trimming removed 6 bases from V and 1 base from J; junction bases left unmatched: 7. CDR1 is SNHLY and CDR2 is FYNNEI in the germline V gene. This CDR3 has 16 residues. CDR3 sequence reads: CASSQLAGGRTDTQYF. The CDR3 nucleotides read TGTGCCAGCAGCCAATTAGCGGGAGGTCGCACAGATACGCAGTATTTT. The whole variable domain, remainder taken from reference TRBV2 and TRBJ2-3, is EPEVTQTPSHQVTQMGQEVILRCVPISNHLYFYWYRQILGQKVEFLVSFYNNEISEKSEIFDDQFSVERPDGSNFTLKIRSTKLEDSAMYFCASSQLAGGRTDTQYFGPGTRLTVL.

The CDR3 bases are TGTGCCAGCAGTAAGGGACTGCAATCCTACGAGCAGTACTTC. As protein: CASSKGLQSYEQYF. This chain uses TRBV6-5 with TRBJ2-7, with D perhaps TRBD2 (6 bases). The CDR3 is 14 amino acids. Trimming stripped 5 bases from V and 1 base from J, with 12 bases between. Germline CDR1 and CDR2: MNHEY and SVGAGI.

The chain's CDR3 is CASSHTYRAEQYF. The CDR3 DNA reads TGTGCCAGCAGCCATACCTACAGGGCCGAGCAGTACTTC. V usage is TRBV3-1 (or the pseudogene TRBV3-2) and J usage is TRBJ2-7, with a tentative D call TRBD1 (6 bases). The germline gives CDR1 LGHDT, CDR2 YNNKEL (reference sequence). CDR3 size: 13 residues. Trimming took 3 bases from V and 6 from J, leaving 12 bases between them.

This chain joins TRBV6-1 and TRBJ2-1; D remains unclear. Germline-derived CDR1 and CDR2 are MNHNS and SASEGT. The CDR3 has 13 amino acids. The V end was cut by 3 bases, the J end by 6 bases, with 9 bases between. CDR3 bases: TGTGCCAGCAGTGAGTTTCGGGTCAATGAGCAGTTCTTC. As protein: CASSEFRVNEQFF.

Details on this clone: Other nucleotide sequences in the sample specify the same CDR3. The chain recombines TRBV12-3 or TRBV12-4 with TRBJ1-2, with 7 positions matching TRBD1. The J segment lost 4 bases and the V segment lost 4 bases, leaving 0 bases of the junction unmatched. This CDR3 spans 12 amino acids. The CDR3 region is CASSWDSYGYTF. Written as DNA, the CDR3 is TGTGCCAGCAGTTGGGACAGCTATGGCTACACCTTC.

The V call is TRBV30, the J call TRBJ1-4; the match to TRBD1 covers 7 bases. Germline V gene data show CDR1 as GTSNPN and CDR2 as SVGIG (reference sequence). CDR3 size: 14 residues. Trimming cost V 0 bases and J 8 bases; bases outside gene matches: 6. The CDR3 DNA reads as TGTGCCTGGAGTGTACTTGCAGGGGGGGAAAAACTGTTTTTT. Translating gives CAWSVLAGGEKLFF.

The rearrangement uses TRBV3-1 (or the pseudogene TRBV3-2) and TRBJ2-2; TRBD1 might be the D (6 bases). Per germline, CDR1 LGHDT and CDR2 YNNKEL (reference sequence). Between the trimmed V and J ends, which lost 5 bases and 17 bases, there was a span of 21 bases. The CDR3 extends over 13 amino acids. The CDR3 spells CASSYTGTGPHFF. The DNA of the CDR3 is TGTGCCAGCAGCTACACAGGGACCGGACCCCACTTTTTT.

The CDR3 DNA sequence: TGTGCCAGCAGTCCCCGGGGGAACTATGGCTACACCTTC. Protein product: CASSPRGNYGYTF. This rearrangement joins TRBV6-5 to TRBJ1-2, with a tentative D call TRBD1 (5 bases). V lost 5 bases and J lost 2, with 9 bases in between. Germline assignment: CDR1 MNHEY and CDR2 SVGAGI. The CDR3 covers 13 residues.